Sequencing of this T cell receptor (beta chain) was carried out in a study of cytomegalovirus exposure and HLA in healthy donors (dated by TCRdb to about 2017). Regarding the complete study: According to an earlier analysis of a few hundred of the donors, about 170 million T cells yielded some 110 million unique TCR beta sequences and 250 to 350 Gb of sequence data. An early release that covered approximately 600 HLA-typed donors contained approximately 300 gigabases of sequencing data and about 84 million unique TCR sequences. Among the roughly 390 genotyped donors, under 90% belonged to the genetic ancestry cluster associated with self-reported Caucasian donors. The study was designed to test whether signatures of past pathogen exposure could be identified by cataloging public T cell receptors. The study used immunosequencing to profile the T cell repertoires of some 600 subjects and linked those repertoires to cytomegalovirus serostatus. Along with the roughly 670-subject first cohort, a separate validation cohort of around 110 different subjects was used. To predict cytomegalovirus infection status, the study brought together high-throughput TCR immunosequencing, statistical association of individual TCRs with disease status, and machine learning. A later analysis re-analyzed previously published TCR beta repertoires from roughly 600 donors and added high-resolution HLA genotyping to study TCR occurrence patterns. Rather than using new phenotypic data, the later analysis identified candidate immune exposures from TCR beta sequences and from how often those sequences occurred across donors. In an earlier analysis of several hundred of the donors, high-throughput TCR beta sequencing was used to judge whether each TCR beta V gene segment behaved as functional or pseudogenic. Alongside the repertoire data, information on donor age, sex, ethnicity and CMV serostatus was compiled. A later genetic analysis took genome-wide SNP genotypes for about 55% of the roughly 670 donors and used that subset as a discovery cohort. All discovery cohort repertoires had been generated using a single sequencing platform. Class I and class II HLA loci were covered by the typing at four-digit resolution. The number of donors typed differed by locus, with roughly 620-630 for A, B, C, DRB1 and DQB1, roughly 550 for DQA1, 600 to 610 for DPA1, and some 470 for DPB1. Roughly 5 DR-DQ haplotypes were handled as single units for association and clustering because linkage in the cohort was strong. Among roughly 400 genotyped donors of the cohort, an average of approximately 240,000 unique TCR beta nucleotide sequences were sequenced per donor, roughly a sixth of them non-productive. Here is what the overall study found, with its caveats: The presence/absence analyses assumed that sequencing depth was roughly uniform across donors, and that assumption may not be true. Most CMV-associated TCR beta chains appeared to be HLA-restricted in a later analysis, and the HLA associations seemed to be driven largely by CMV exposure. The classifier was reported to diagnose cytomegalovirus status with high specificity and sensitivity in both the original cohort and the validation cohort. Assigning TCR associations to individual alleles was difficult when HLA alleles, especially DR and DQ, strongly co-occurred. The authors suggested that the approach could potentially be extended to other disease states and immunological phenotypes. This cohort had only TCR beta chains sequenced, and the lack of alpha or paired-chain data limited which features could be detected. A cluster of highly shared sequence variants was judged likely to represent a technical artifact of the sequencing pipeline. Correlated functional status among segregating V segments might be attributable to linkage disequilibrium, but an unknown experimental factor could not be ruled out. According to a later analysis, TCR association rates differed among HLA loci, with DRB1 alleles showing the most associated TCRs and HLA-C alleles showing the fewest. V-gene and J-gene trimming of TCR beta chains was associated with a missense DCLRE1C variant in a later genetic analysis, and the association was replicated in an independent cohort. In a later analysis, HLA-associated TCR beta chains showed more clonal expansion and lower generation probabilities than non-associated chains that were equally common. A further reported finding was that TCR beta sequences accurately predicted the HLA-A and HLA-B alleles for most subjects in the first cohort. In an earlier analysis of approximately 590 of the donors, most TCR beta V segments appeared in productive rearrangements about 90% or about 30% of the time, broadly matching IMGT annotations. Because HLA typing was unavailable for some donors at each locus, only the typed subset was used in association tests. In the study, roughly 160 TCR beta chains were listed as associated with cytomegalovirus. The only immune exposure information available for the cohort was CMV serostatus. Because counts were too low, 15 to 20 rarely observed V segments, including chromosome 9 orphons, were left out of the earlier analysis of approximately 580 of the donors. According to a later analysis, parvovirus B19, influenza, CMV and Epstein-Barr virus appeared linked to several top co-occurrence clusters. Across donors, most TCR sequences were observed very rarely, whereas some public TCRs were present in many individuals. In a later genetic analysis, fewer N-insertions in productive TCRs were reported among donors in an Asian-associated ancestry cluster than the approximately 710-donor mean. Because the 87-base-pair reads could not distinguish some IMGT-functional V segments, including TRBV6-2 and TRBV6-3, those segments were excluded. A later analysis associated 15,000 or so TCR beta sequences with specific HLA alleles at a false discovery rate of 0.05. A few of the identified cytomegalovirus-associated TCR beta chains were confirmed in vitro to be specific for cytomegalovirus antigens.

Measured from the cysteine to the phenylalanine, the CDR3 is 13 residues long. The only DNA kept is the CDR3, 39 bases in frame from the first base. As encoded in the germline V gene, CDR1 is WSHSY while CDR2 is SAAADI. V and J lose 8 bases and 3 bases, and a span of 11 bases separates them. Library preparation used the immunoSEQ multiplex PCR assay. For the multiplex PCR, a mixture combining 60 forward primers for TCR Vbeta segments and 13 reverse primers for TCR Jbeta segments was used. A multiplex PCR assay on genomic DNA amplified the CDR3 region of rearranged TCR beta genes. The Illumina HiSeq System was used to sequence the amplified TCR beta libraries as 87-base-pair reads. Under the source paper's analysis protocol: Across the 500 to 700 repertoires, a later analysis counted tens of millions of unique TCR beta chains, around 11 million of which were shared by at least two donors. Raw reads were error-corrected and collapsed into unique sequences with a nearest-neighbor algorithm that merged closely related sequences to remove PCR and sequencing errors. To assign V, D and J gene segments, CDR3 sequences were aligned to IMGT reference sequences. For a sequence to be retained, a match of at least six nucleotides to both a V gene segment and a J gene segment was required. A rearrangement counted as productive if the CDR3 had no stop codons and remained in frame with V and J, and every other rearrangement counted as non-productive. Following IMGT convention, CDR3 was defined as the stretch from the second conserved V-encoded cysteine up to the conserved J-encoded phenylalanine. The earlier analysis of 500 to 750 of the donors excluded any sequence lacking an unambiguous match to a single V gene segment. An earlier analysis of over 450 of the donors classified V segments as functional when productive rearrangements were above 56.7% and as segregating when the standard deviation between donors was above 5%. A statistical classification framework was built to diagnose cytomegalovirus status from the catalog of TCR beta chain sequences. In a later analysis, TCR nucleotide sequences were compared against IMGT/GENE-DB human TR gene sequences so that V and J genes could be assigned. A later analysis assigned CDR3 sequences and most-parsimonious VDJ recombination scenarios with the TCRdist pipeline. In a later analysis, each TCR beta chain was defined by its CDR3 amino acid sequence together with its V-gene family, and reads lacking a unique V-gene family were excluded. A later analysis removed 550 to 650 highly shared, low-generation-probability nucleotide sequences to deal with suspected cross-contamination and a sequencing artifact. For each public chain, a later analysis derived a clonal expansion index from normalized ranks of inferred template counts within each repertoire. In a later analysis, generation probabilities were computed with a VDJ recombination model fitted to out-of-frame rearrangements, and the resulting probabilities were checked against IGoR. A later analysis scored TCR-TCR, TCR-HLA and TCR-CMV co-occurrence with hypergeometric tests, applying a repertoire-size bias correction to TCR pairs. In a later analysis, false discovery rates were estimated by permuting HLA or CMV assignments 20 times. In a later analysis, co-occurring TCRs were grouped with DBSCAN, and TCRdist sequence similarity was added when clustering was performed within HLA-allele-positive subsets. For co-occurrence clustering, repertoires with fewer than 30,000 or more than 120,000 public chains were excluded, along with 4 to 6 repertoires with anomalous nucleotide sharing. The immuneACCESS repertoire file appears here via TCRdb, limited to in-frame rearrangements. These files lack a portion of the clones; in checked studies, under half of the deficit traces to unresolved V genes, and the cause of the others is not known. V and J calls and clone size are as listed in that table; D and trimming were resolved from the DNA. The sample profile shows 150,000 to 200,000 clones; approximately 85% of them were found once. The ten largest clonotypes hold approximately 2.4% of the sample.

In total, more than 500 healthy bone marrow donors made up the cohort. At the time of sampling, all cohort members were nominally healthy, though unrecorded immune exposures were likely present. The donor was CMV seronegative and was included in the group of 352 seronegative cohort members. A peripheral blood sample was collected from each donor, and TCR beta sequencing was performed on peripheral blood mononuclear cells. The Qiagen DNeasy Blood Extraction Kit was used to extract genomic DNA from the blood cell samples. This clone came up a few times. Its antigen target is currently unknown. Per-base qualities were not stored, and no clone one base away is much larger. The same CDR3 arises from other DNA sequences in this sample as well.

In this chain, TRBV10-2 is recombined with TRBJ1-5, with a weak D call of TRBD1 (5 bases match). The sequencing sample was made of PBMCs. This receptor was obtained from a woman in her forties or fifties in good health and CMV-seronegative. In nucleotides, the sequence is TGCGCCAGCTCAGTACAGGCCAATCAGCCCCAGCATTTT. It codes for CASSVQANQPQHF.